This T cell receptor (beta chain) was retrieved from a study of blood T cell repertoires in COVID-19. Study as a whole: T cells, B-cell-depleted T cells, or PBMCs provided the cDNA or gDNA that served as material.

One Seattle source followed patients from active infection through their disease course. Germline CDR1 and CDR2: LGHDT and YNNKEL (reference sequence). Trimming removed 4 bases from V and 0 bases from J, with 8 bases in between. The CDR3 is 14 amino acids. The assay was immunoSEQ multiplex PCR, and TCRdb's table has in-frame clones only and misses some. The sample records about 300,000 clones, about nine tenths being singletons. V and J are TRBV3-1 (or the pseudogene TRBV3-2) and TRBJ2-3, with a weak D call TRBD2 (5 bases). The sample consisted of peripheral blood. The clonotype comes from a woman aged 25 to 39 with COVID-19, enrolled during active disease. CDR3 DNA sequence: TGTGCCAGCAGCCGAATAGCGAGCACAGATACGCAGTATTTT. The encoded protein is CASSRIASTDTQYF.